This is a list of T cell receptor beta chains from one sample in a study of blood T cells in healthy people across ages. TCRdb reanalysed the 5' RACE reads using MiXCR and keeps one entry per CDR3 protein. Found here are 600,000 to 1,000,000 distinct CDR3 sequences, 55% to 70% of them singletons; the top ten hold about 20%. Sequenced material: blood. The receptors come from a man aged 30-40 years in good health. CDR3s include the opening cysteine and the closing phenylalanine or tryptophan. D genes are given only for firm matches. For some rows the clone size is stated as once, few or many, or as a class when expanded; others skip it.

d_call	v_call	clone_size	j_call	cdr3_aa	cdr3_nt
TRBD2	TRBV5-1	once	TRBJ2-7	CASSPEGLAGAGSYEQYF	TGCGCCAGCAGCCCCGAAGGACTAGCGGGAGCCGGCTCCTACGAGCAGTACTTC
-	TRBV7-2	-	TRBJ2-1	CASSLYFDEQFF	TGTGCCAGCAGCTTATACTTCGATGAGCAGTTCTTC
-	TRBV5-1	-	TRBJ1-1	CASSLTTGNTEAFF	TGCGCCAGCAGCTTGACGACAGGGAACACTGAAGCTTTCTTT
-	TRBV20-1	-	TRBJ2-6	CSAPPREGQFVTGANVLTF	TGCAGTGCTCCCCCACGGGAGGGACAGTTTGTAACTGGGGCCAACGTCCTGACTTTC
TRBD2	TRBV20-1	-	TRBJ2-3	CSAERGASRTSTDTQYF	TGCAGTGCAGAGCGGGGGGCTAGCAGGACTAGCACAGATACGCAGTATTTT
TRBD2	TRBV6-5	-	TRBJ2-7	CASTRDIAGLTYEQYF	TGTGCCAGCACCAGAGACATAGCGGGACTTACCTACGAGCAGTACTTC
-	TRBV20-1	-	TRBJ1-6	CSARVVEGSPLHF	TGCAGTGCTAGAGTCGTCGAGGGTTCACCCCTCCACTTT
TRBD2	TRBV27	-	TRBJ2-5	CASSSELALQETQYF	TGTGCCAGCAGTTCCGAACTAGCGCTTCAAGAGACCCAGTACTTC
-	TRBV7-2	-	TRBJ2-5	CASSRGGVGRPGQETQYF	TGTGCCAGCAGCCGAGGAGGAGTCGGGAGACCGGGTCAAGAGACCCAGTACTTC
-	TRBV7-9	-	TRBJ2-7	CASGPRETYNEQYF	TGTGCCAGCGGCCCCAGGGAAACCTACAATGAGCAGTACTTC
TRBD2	TRBV2	few	TRBJ2-1	CASSSLAGIRGEQFF	TGTGCCAGCAGTAGTCTAGCGGGGATTAGAGGGGAGCAGTTCTTC
-	TRBV4-3	-	TRBJ2-3	CASSQVTAGRTDTQYF	TGCGCCAGCAGCCAAGTTACGGCGGGGCGCACAGATACGCAGTATTTT
-	TRBV4-3	few	TRBJ1-2	CASSHSRGDGYTF	TGCGCCAGCAGCCACAGCAGGGGTGATGGCTACACCTTC
TRBD2	TRBV6-2/TRBV6-3	-	TRBJ2-1	CASSYVAWEGLLNEQFF	TGTGCCAGCAGTTACGTTGCGTGGGAGGGCCTTCTGAATGAGCAGTTCTTC
TRBD1	TRBV7-9	-	TRBJ2-1	CASSRGQAKLRGSNEQFF	TGTGCCAGCAGCCGGGGACAGGCCAAGTTGAGGGGTAGTAATGAGCAGTTCTTC
TRBD2	TRBV9	-	TRBJ2-1	CASSPPGGSAYNEQFF	TGTGCCAGCAGCCCCCCCGGCGGGAGTGCGTACAATGAGCAGTTCTTC
-	TRBV6-2/TRBV6-3	-	TRBJ2-3	CASRSRSSGNTQYF	TGTGCCAGCCGAAGCCGAAGCTCCGGGAATACGCAGTATTTT
-	TRBV28	-	TRBJ2-6	CASTTFPSGANVLTF	TGTGCCAGCACAACTTTCCCCTCTGGGGCCAACGTCCTGACTTTC
-	TRBV29-1	-	TRBJ2-1	CSVYRDTSYNEQFF	TGCAGCGTTTACAGGGACACCTCCTACAATGAGCAGTTCTTC
-	TRBV20-1	-	TRBJ1-1	CSAELRGGAFF	TGCAGTGCGGAACTTCGGGGCGGAGCTTTCTTT
-	TRBV6-2/TRBV6-3	once	TRBJ2-1	CASSYGKGGLLGEQFF	TGTGCCAGCAGTTATGGAAAGGGAGGACTACTTGGGGAGCAGTTCTTC
-	TRBV28	-	TRBJ1-6	CASSLTRDGTLHF	TGTGCCAGCAGTTTAACCAGGGACGGGACCCTCCACTTT
-	TRBV12-3/TRBV12-4	few	TRBJ2-3	CASSFGRERQYF	TGTGCCAGCAGTTTTGGCCGGGAGAGGCAGTATTTT
-	TRBV20-1	-	TRBJ2-1	CSAAPSGREQFF	TGCAGTGCTGCCCCGAGTGGGCGTGAGCAGTTCTTC
-	TRBV9	-	TRBJ2-2	CASSVATSGELFF	TGTGCCAGCAGCGTAGCTACCTCCGGGGAGCTGTTTTTT
-	TRBV27	-	TRBJ2-7	CASGGLNEQYF	TGTGCCAGCGGCGGACTCAACGAGCAGTACTTC
TRBD1	TRBV5-8	-	TRBJ2-3	CASSYPTGKTDTQYF	TGTGCCAGCAGCTACCCGACAGGGAAAACAGATACGCAGTATTTT
-	TRBV21-1	-	TRBJ1-2	CASSKVVFSAIYTF	TGTGCCAGCAGCAAAGTTGTGTTCTCCGCTATCTACACCTTC
-	TRBV12-3/TRBV12-4	-	TRBJ1-2	CASSRTVNYGYTF	TGTGCCAGCAGCCGAACAGTTAACTATGGCTACACCTTC
-	TRBV20-1	-	TRBJ1-5	CSAGGSGLDQPQHF	TGCAGTGCTGGAGGGTCAGGGTTGGATCAGCCCCAGCATTTT
-	TRBV10-3	few	TRBJ1-2	CAISDQVTGTYGYTF	TGTGCCATCAGTGACCAAGTAACAGGGACCTATGGCTACACCTTC
TRBD1	TRBV7-2	-	TRBJ1-1	CASSSRQGGREAFF	TGTGCCAGCAGCTCCAGACAGGGCGGCCGTGAAGCTTTCTTT
TRBD1	TRBV20-1	-	TRBJ2-3	CSARTGTADTQYF	TGCAGTGCCCGGACAGGGACCGCAGATACGCAGTATTTT
TRBD2	TRBV6-5	-	TRBJ2-5	CASSYSRGGETQYF	TGTGCCAGCAGTTACTCGCGGGGGGGAGAGACCCAGTACTTC
-	TRBV5-1	-	TRBJ2-7	CASSPRTLLYEQYF	TGCGCCAGCAGCCCCAGGACCCTCCTCTACGAGCAGTACTTC
-	TRBV4-2	-	TRBJ1-5	CASSHTTAGHQPQHF	TGTGCCAGCAGCCATACCACGGCGGGGCATCAGCCCCAGCATTTT
-	TRBV15	-	TRBJ1-1	CATSREPATTYNEAFF	TGTGCCACCAGCAGAGAACCAGCGACAACCTACAATGAAGCTTTCTTT
-	TRBV20-1	few	TRBJ2-1	CSARETTTTYNEQFF	TGCAGTGCTAGGGAAACTACTACTACCTACAATGAGCAGTTCTTC
TRBD2	TRBV5-1	many	TRBJ2-1	CASSLGTSGSNEQFF	TGTGCCAGCAGTTTGGGGACTAGCGGGAGCAATGAGCAGTTCTTC
-	TRBV15	-	TRBJ1-2	CATSRGDGYTF	TGTGCCACCAGCAGAGGGGATGGCTACACCTTC
-	TRBV25-1	-	TRBJ2-3	CASSEYRVNSDTQYF	TGTGCCAGCAGTGAATACAGGGTCAACTCAGATACGCAGTATTTT
-	TRBV10-3	-	TRBJ1-1	CATTQGINTEAFF	TGTGCCACAACCCAGGGGATCAACACTGAAGCTTTCTTT
-	TRBV28	-	TRBJ2-1	CASSPPGPLANERFF	TGTGCCAGCAGCCCCCCGGGTCCCCTTGCGAATGAGCGGTTCTTC
-	TRBV12-3/TRBV12-4	once	TRBJ2-7	CASSLNGLQVEQYF	TGTGCCAGCAGTTTAAATGGACTCCAGGTAGAGCAGTACTTC
-	TRBV20-1	-	TRBJ2-3	CSASIDTQYF	TGCAGTGCTAGTATAGATACGCAGTATTTT
-	TRBV14	-	TRBJ2-7	CASSQPGEGKSEQYF	TGTGCCAGCAGCCAACCCGGCGAGGGAAAAAGCGAGCAGTACTTC
-	TRBV7-8	few	TRBJ1-1	CASSPGLGNTEAFF	TGTGCCAGCAGCCCCGGGCTGGGGAACACTGAAGCTTTCTTT
-	TRBV29-1	-	TRBJ2-2	CSVGGGPGLTGELFF	TGCAGCGTTGGGGGAGGTCCGGGACTTACCGGGGAGCTGTTTTTT
-	TRBV6-5	once	TRBJ2-1	CASSYDGLVLYEQFF	TGTGCCAGCAGTTACGACGGGTTAGTTCTATATGAGCAGTTCTTC
-	TRBV6-5	once	TRBJ1-1	CASSYSRGQTEAFF	TGTGCCAGCAGTTACTCCCGGGGGCAAACTGAAGCTTTCTTT
TRBD2	TRBV10-3	-	TRBJ2-7	CAIRAGLAIYNEQYF	TGTGCCATCAGAGCGGGACTAGCGATCTACAATGAGCAGTACTTC
-	TRBV6-5	-	TRBJ2-3	CASSYGRRGNTQYF	TGTGCCAGCAGTTACGGGAGACGGGGAAATACGCAGTATTTT
-	TRBV7-2	-	TRBJ1-1	CASSSAGGLTEAFF	TGTGCCAGCAGTTCCGCAGGAGGTTTGACTGAAGCTTTCTTT
-	TRBV4-2	few	TRBJ2-5	CASSQGERDQETQYF	TGTGCCAGCAGCCAAGGGGAACGGGACCAAGAGACCCAGTACTTC
-	TRBV7-9	-	TRBJ2-1	CASSSADEQFF	TGTGCCAGCAGCTCGGCGGATGAGCAGTTCTTC
TRBD1	TRBV6-5	-	TRBJ1-6	CASSKRDRQSPLHF	TGTGCCAGCAGTAAACGGGACAGGCAGTCACCCCTCCACTTT
TRBD1	TRBV20-1	-	TRBJ2-1	CSAEDRGGSFF	TGCAGTGCTGAGGACAGGGGAGGTTCGTTCTTC